These 3 T cell receptor beta chains came from one sample sequenced in a study of human T cells and chemical hapten exposure. Total RNA came from unfractionated whole blood. Separate cDNA molecules received unique molecular identifiers, which the library attached to them. TCRdb analysed the reads with MiXCR anew, one entry per CDR3 protein. This table holds fewer than 150,000 distinct CDR3 sequences, 8.5% to 9% found once. The sequencing input was whole blood. The receptors here all came from a human donor in good health. Some clones in this sample may be carry-over from other donors' samples.

There are many counts of this clonotype. The rearrangement uses TRBV7-9 and TRBJ1-1; TRBD1 aligns across 8 bases. The germline V gene has CDR1 SEHNR and CDR2 FQNEAQ (reference sequence). J gave up 0 bases and V 5 bases, and 5 bases lay outside the gene matches. CDR3 length: 15 amino acids. The CDR3 loop reads CASSPDRGLNTEAFF. CDR3 nucleotide sequence: TGTGCCAGCAGCCCCGACAGGGGCCTGAACACTGAAGCTTTCTTT.

This clonotype was seen at least ten times. CDR3 sequence: CAIKSENTEAFF. The CDR3 DNA is TGTGCCATCAAATCAGAGAACACTGAAGCTTTCTTT. The gene calls are TRBV10-3 and TRBJ1-1, with D uncertain. In germline, CDR1 is ENHRY, CDR2 SYGVKD. This CDR3 is built from 12 residues. Trimming cost V 7 bases and J 1 base, with 7 bases left between them.

The CDR3 region is CASSEGQGLRETQYF. As DNA, the CDR3 is TGTGCCAGCAGTGAAGGACAGGGGCTGCGGGAGACCCAGTACTTC. The gene calls are TRBV6-1 and TRBJ2-5; TRBD1 matches 8 bases. J gave up 5 bases and V 1 base, and 6 bases lay outside the gene matches. The CDR3 sequence is 15 residues long. Germline V gives CDR1 MNHNS, CDR2 SASEGT.